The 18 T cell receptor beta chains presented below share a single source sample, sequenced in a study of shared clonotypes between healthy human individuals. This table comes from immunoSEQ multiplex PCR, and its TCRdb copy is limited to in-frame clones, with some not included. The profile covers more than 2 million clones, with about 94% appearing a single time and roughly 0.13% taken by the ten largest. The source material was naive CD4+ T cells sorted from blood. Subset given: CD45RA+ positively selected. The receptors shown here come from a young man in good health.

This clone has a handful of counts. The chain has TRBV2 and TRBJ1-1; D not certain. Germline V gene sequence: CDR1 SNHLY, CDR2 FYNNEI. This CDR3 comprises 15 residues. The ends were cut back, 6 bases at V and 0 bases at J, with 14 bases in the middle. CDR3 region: CASRKAANMNTEAFF. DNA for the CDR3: TGTGCCAGCAGGAAGGCAGCTAACATGAACACTGAAGCTTTCTTT. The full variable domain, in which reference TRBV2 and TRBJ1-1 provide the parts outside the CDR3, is EPEVTQTPSHQVTQMGQEVILRCVPISNHLYFYWYRQILGQKVEFLVSFYNNEISEKSEIFDDQFSVERPDGSNFTLKIRSTKLEDSAMYFCASRKAANMNTEAFFGQGTRLTVV.

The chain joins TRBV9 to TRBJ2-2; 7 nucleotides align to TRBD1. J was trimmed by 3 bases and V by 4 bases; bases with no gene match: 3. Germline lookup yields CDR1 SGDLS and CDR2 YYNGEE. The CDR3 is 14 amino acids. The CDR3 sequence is CASSFGTDTGELFF. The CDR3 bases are TGTGCCAGCAGCTTTGGGACAGACACCGGGGAGCTGTTTTTT.

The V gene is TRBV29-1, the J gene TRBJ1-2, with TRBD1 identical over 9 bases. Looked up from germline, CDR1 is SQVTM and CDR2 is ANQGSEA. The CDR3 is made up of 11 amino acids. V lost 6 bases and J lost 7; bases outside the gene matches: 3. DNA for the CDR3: TGCAGCGTAGGACAGGGGCTTGGCTACACCTTC. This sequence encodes CSVGQGLGYTF.

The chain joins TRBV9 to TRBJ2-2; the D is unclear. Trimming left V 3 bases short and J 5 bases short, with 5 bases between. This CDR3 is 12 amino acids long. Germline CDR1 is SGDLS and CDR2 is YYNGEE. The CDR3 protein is CASSGRTGELFF. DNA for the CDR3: TGTGCCAGCAGCGGAAGGACCGGGGAGCTGTTTTTT.

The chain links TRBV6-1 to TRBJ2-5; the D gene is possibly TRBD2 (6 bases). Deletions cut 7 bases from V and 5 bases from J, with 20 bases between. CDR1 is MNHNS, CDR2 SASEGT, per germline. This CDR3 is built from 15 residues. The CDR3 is CASTRGGLPGETQYF. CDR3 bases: TGTGCCAGCACCCGAGGAGGGCTCCCCGGGGAGACCCAGTACTTC.

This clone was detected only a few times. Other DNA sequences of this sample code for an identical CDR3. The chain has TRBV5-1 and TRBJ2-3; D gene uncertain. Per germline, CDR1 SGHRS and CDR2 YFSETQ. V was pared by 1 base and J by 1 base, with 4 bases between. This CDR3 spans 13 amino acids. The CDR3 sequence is CASSLRGTDTQYF. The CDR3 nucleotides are TGCGCCAGCAGCTTGCGGGGCACAGATACGCAGTATTTT.

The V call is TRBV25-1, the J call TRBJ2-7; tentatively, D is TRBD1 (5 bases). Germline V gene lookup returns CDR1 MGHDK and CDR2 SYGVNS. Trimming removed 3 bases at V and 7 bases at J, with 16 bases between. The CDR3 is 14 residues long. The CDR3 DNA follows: TGTGCCAGCAGTGACGCCAGGGCACCTATAGAGCAGTACTTC. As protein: CASSDARAPIEQYF.

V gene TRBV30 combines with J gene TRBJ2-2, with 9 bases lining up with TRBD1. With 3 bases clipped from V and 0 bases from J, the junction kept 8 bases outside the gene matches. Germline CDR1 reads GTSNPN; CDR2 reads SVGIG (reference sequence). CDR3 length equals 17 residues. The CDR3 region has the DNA TGTGCCTGGAGCAATACAGGGGGCATTACGAACACCGGGGAGCTGTTTTTT. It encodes CAWSNTGGITNTGELFF.

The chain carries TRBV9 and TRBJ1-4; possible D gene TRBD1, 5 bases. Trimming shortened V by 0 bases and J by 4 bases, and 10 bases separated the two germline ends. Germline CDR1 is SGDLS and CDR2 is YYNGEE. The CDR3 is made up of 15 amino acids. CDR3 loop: CASSVGFDSNEKLFF. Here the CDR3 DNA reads TGTGCCAGCAGCGTAGGCTTTGACAGTAATGAAAAACTGTTTTTT. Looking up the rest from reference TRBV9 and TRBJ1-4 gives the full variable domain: DSGVTQTPKHLITATGQRVTLRCSPRSGDLSVYWYQQSLDQGLQFLIQYYNGEERAKGNILERFSAQQFPDLHSELNLSSLELGDSALYFCASSVGFDSNEKLFFGSGTQLSVL.

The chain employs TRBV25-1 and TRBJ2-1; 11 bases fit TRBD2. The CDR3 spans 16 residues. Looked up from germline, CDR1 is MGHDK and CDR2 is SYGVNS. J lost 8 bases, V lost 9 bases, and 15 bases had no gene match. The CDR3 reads CASSVASGRKSDEQFF. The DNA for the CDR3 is TGTGCCAGTTCAGTGGCTAGCGGGAGGAAGTCCGATGAGCAGTTCTTC.

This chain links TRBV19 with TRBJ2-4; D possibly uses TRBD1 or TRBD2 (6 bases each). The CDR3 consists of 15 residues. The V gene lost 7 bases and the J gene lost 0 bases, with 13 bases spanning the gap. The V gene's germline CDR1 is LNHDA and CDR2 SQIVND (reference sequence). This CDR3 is CASTEGGLAKNIQYF. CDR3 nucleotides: TGTGCCAGTACCGAAGGGGGGCTAGCCAAAAACATTCAGTACTTC.

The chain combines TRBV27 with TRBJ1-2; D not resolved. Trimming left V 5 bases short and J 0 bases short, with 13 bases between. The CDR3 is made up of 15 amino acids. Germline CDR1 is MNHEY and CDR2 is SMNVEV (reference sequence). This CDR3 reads CASSAWTTANYGYTF. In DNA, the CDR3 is TGTGCCAGCAGTGCTTGGACCACTGCTAACTATGGCTACACCTTC.

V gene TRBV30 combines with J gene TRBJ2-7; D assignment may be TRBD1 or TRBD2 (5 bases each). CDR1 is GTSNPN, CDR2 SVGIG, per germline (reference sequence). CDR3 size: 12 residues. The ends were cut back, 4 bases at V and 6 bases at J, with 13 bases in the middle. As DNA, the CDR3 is TGTGCCTGGACCGGGACCCCGGGCGAGCAGTACTTC. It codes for CAWTGTPGEQYF.

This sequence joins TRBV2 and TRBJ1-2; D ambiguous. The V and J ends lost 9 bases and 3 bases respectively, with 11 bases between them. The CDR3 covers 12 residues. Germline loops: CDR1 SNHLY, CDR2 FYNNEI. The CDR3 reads CARSAGDYGYTF. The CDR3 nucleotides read TGTGCCAGGTCGGCCGGGGACTATGGCTACACCTTC. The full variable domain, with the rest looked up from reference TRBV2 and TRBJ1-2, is EPEVTQTPSHQVTQMGQEVILRCVPISNHLYFYWYRQILGQKVEFLVSFYNNEISEKSEIFDDQFSVERPDGSNFTLKIRSTKLEDSAMYFCARSAGDYGYTFGSGTRLTVV.

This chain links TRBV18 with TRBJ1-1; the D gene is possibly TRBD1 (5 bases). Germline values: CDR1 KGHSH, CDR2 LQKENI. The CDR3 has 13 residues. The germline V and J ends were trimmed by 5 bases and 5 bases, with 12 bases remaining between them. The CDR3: CASSSDWGTEAFF. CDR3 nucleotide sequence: TGTGCCAGCTCATCCGATTGGGGGACTGAAGCTTTCTTT.

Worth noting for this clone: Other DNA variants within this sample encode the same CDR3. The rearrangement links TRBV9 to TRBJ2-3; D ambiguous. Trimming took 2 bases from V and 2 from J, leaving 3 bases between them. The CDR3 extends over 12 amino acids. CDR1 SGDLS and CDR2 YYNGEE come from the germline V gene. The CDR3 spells CASSVLTDTQYF. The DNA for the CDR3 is TGTGCCAGCAGCGTCCTCACAGATACGCAGTATTTT.

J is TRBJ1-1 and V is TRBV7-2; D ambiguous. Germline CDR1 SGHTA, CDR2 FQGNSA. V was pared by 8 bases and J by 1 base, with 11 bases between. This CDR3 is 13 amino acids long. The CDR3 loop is CASGDRRNTEAFF. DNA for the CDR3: TGTGCCAGCGGGGATCGCCGGAACACTGAAGCTTTCTTT.

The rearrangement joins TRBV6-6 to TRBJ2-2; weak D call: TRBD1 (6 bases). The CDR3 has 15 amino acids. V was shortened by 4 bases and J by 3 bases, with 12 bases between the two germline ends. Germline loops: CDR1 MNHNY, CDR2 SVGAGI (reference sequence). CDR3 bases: TGTGCCAGCAGTTTGGACAGATCTTACACCGGGGAGCTGTTTTTT. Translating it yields CASSLDRSYTGELFF.